This TCR beta chain was retrieved from a study of CD8+CD57+ T cells in acquired aplastic anemia (dated by TCRdb to the late 2010s). Study-level background: On average, sorted CD4+ and CD8+ cells yielded 3.2 ug of extracted DNA, with a range of roughly 0.17 to 27.4 ug. CD8+CD57+ expansion was defined as a frequency above the mean frequency observed in healthy subjects. Results the study describes overall, beyond this receptor: Roughly 30 CD8+ CDR3 sequences were shared between patients and controls but appeared highly expressed in patients and within their immunodominant clones. No significant difference in CD8+ Simpson's diversity was found between patients and healthy controls (P=0.060).

The patients picked for sequencing were ones in whom flow cytometry had shown an expansion of CD8+CD57+ cells. Every patient had a diagnosis of severe acquired aplastic anemia based on International Study of Aplastic Anemia and Agranulocytosis and Camitta criteria. Patients had received no therapy at the time of blood sampling. In the study, sorted CD4+ and CD8+ blood T cells from patients with severe aplastic anemia and from healthy subjects underwent deep sequencing of TCR repertoires. Patients were enrolled in the USA under clinicaltrials.gov protocols 00001620, 01623167, 00001397, 00071045, 00081523 and 00961064. Ficoll-Paque density gradient centrifugation was used to isolate peripheral blood mononuclear cells. Before DNA was extracted, CD4+ and CD8+ T cells were sorted using either FACS or magnetic beads. In this sample, this clonotype turned up many times. Its cognate antigen has yet to be identified. Per-base quality was not reported, and no clone a single base away is much larger than it.

CDR1 and CDR2 are drawn from the germline V gene: SNHLY, FYNNEI. The CDR3 spans 16 residues, from the cysteine through the phenylalanine. The read is trimmed to its CDR3 DNA, 48 bases read in frame from base 1. V lost 4 bases and J lost 2 bases; the stretch between them is 16 bases long. Genomic DNA served as template for TCR beta VDJ combination and CDR3 sequence profiling. TCR repertoire sequencing was run on an Illumina HiSeq 2000. The authors' pipeline ran thus. TRBV/TRBJ rearrangement plots, CDR3 size and DJ length profiles, and Simpson's diversity index were used to assess repertoires. Whichever DNA sequence was most abundant in the deep sequencing data was defined as the immunodominant clone. CDR3 amino acid sequences were checked for sharing between subjects and were compared against published repertoires and the VDJdb database. Using fastp trimming at Q25 and MiXCR clonotype assembly, TCRdb reanalyzed the public sequencing data and kept in-frame beta chains. Each entry merges the rows of one CDR3 protein and shows their most common DNA and genes. TCRdb's processing, not the study's, gives the V and J calls here. In this sample the table shows roughly 500,000 distinct CDR3 sequences, approximately 33% of which occur a single time. The ten biggest clones cover 0.82% of the sample.

Recombination connected TRBV2 to TRBJ2-3, and TRBD2 may be the D gene, going by 6 matching bases. The sequence was obtained from a human donor with aplastic anemia. Sequencing input: sorted CD4+, CD8+, or CD8+CD57+ T cells (not recorded which) from PBMCs. The DNA sequence follows: TGTGCCAGCAGTGGTCTGGGGCGGGGAGACACAGATACGCAGTATTTT. It translates to CASSGLGRGDTDTQYF.